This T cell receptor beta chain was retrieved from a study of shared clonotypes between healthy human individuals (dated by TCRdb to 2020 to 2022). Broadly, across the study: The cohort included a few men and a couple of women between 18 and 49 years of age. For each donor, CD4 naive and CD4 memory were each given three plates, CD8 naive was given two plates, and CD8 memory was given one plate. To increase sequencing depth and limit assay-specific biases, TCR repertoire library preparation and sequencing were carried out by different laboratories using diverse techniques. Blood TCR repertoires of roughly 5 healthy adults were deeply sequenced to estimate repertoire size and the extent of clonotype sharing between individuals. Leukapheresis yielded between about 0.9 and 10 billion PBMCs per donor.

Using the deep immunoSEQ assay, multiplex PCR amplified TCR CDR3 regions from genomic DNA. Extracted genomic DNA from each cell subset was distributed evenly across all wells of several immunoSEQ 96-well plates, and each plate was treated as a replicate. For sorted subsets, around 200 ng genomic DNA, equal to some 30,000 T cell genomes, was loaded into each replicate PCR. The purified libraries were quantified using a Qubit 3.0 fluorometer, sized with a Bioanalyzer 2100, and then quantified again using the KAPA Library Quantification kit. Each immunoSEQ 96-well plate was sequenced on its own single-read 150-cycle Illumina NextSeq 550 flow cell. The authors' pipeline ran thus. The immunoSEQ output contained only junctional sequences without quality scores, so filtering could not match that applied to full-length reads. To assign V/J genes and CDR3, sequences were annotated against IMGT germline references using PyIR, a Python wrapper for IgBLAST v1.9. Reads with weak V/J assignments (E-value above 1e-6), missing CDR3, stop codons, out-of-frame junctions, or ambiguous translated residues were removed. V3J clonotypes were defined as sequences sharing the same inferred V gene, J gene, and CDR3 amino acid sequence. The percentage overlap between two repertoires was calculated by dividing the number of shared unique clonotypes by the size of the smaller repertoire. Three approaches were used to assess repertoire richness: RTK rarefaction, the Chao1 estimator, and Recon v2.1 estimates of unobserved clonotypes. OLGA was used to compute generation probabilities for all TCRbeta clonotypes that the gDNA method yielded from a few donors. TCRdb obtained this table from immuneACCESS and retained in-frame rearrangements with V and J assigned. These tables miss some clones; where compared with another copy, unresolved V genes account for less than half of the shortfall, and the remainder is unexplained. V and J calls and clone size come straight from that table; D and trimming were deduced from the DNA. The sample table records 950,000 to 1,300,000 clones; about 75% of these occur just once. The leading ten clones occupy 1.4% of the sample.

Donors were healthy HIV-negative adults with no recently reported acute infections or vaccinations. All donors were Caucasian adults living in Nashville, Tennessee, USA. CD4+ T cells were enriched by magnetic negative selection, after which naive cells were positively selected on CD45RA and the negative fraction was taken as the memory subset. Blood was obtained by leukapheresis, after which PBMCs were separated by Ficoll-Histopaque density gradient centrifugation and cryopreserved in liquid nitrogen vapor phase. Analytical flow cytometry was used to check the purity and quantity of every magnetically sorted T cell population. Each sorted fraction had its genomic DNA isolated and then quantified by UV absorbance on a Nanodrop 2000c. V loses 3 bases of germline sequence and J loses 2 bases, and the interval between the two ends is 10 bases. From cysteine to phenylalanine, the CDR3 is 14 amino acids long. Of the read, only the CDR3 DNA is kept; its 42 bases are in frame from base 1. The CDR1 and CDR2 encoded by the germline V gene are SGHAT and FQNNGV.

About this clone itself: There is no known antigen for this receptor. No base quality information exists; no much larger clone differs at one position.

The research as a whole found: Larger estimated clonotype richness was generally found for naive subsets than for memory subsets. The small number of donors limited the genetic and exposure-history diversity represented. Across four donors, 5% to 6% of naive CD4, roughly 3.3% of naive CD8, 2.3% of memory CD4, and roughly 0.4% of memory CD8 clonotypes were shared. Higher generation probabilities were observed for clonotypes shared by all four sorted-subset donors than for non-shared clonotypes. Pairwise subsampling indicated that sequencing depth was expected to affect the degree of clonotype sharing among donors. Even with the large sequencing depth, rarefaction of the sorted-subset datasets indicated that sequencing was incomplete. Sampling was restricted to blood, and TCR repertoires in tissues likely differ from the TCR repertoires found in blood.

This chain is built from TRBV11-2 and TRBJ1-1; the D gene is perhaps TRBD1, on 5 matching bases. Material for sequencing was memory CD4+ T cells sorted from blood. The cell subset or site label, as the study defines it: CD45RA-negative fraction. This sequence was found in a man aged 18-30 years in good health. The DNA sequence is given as TGTGCCAGCAGCTTTACCGGGGCAAACACTGAAGCTTTCTTT. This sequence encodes CASSFTGANTEAFF.